This TCR beta chain was documented in a study of early T cells in non-severe SARS-CoV-2 infection. Germline loops: CDR1 SEHNR, CDR2 FQNEAQ (reference sequence). The CDR3 is made up of 14 amino acids. V lost 5 bases, J lost 7 bases, and 11 bases stayed unmatched. From the 5' RACE reads, TCRdb called clonotypes with MiXCR, one entry per CDR3 protein. Of over 50,000 distinct CDR3 sequences in the sample, 7.5% to 9.5% were seen once. The rearrangement joins TRBV7-9 to TRBJ2-7; the match to TRBD1 covers 7 bases. This clonotype originated in an adult who was a healthcare worker with PCR-confirmed SARS-CoV-2 infection or an uninfected control (not recorded which). Input material: whole blood. The DNA of the CDR3 is TGTGCCAGCAGCCCCAAACAGGGGATGAGGGAGCAGTACTTC. Residues: CASSPKQGMREQYF.